This T cell receptor (beta chain) was observed in a study of CD8 T cells in Susac syndrome (dated by TCRdb to about 2019). Broadly, across the study: The study used repertoire sequencing to test whether antigen drove CD8+ T cell activation and differentiation in Susac syndrome.

From a lookup of the germline V gene, CDR1 and CDR2 are SQVTM and ANQGSEA. The CDR3 contains 15 residues, cysteine and phenylalanine counted. Kept here is only the CDR3 DNA, which spans 45 bases and is read in frame from base 1. V gives up 0 bases and J gives up 2 bases, and the segment between their germline ends measures 13 bases. Overall study results and their limits: The TCR sequencing and HLA analysis was acknowledged to have included a relatively small number of individuals.

High-throughput TCR beta sequencing profiled peripheral blood CD8+ and CD4+ T cells from healthy donors, Susac syndrome patients and multiple sclerosis patients. Treatment-naive patients with stable or active relapsing-remitting disease fulfilling revised McDonald criteria were used as multiple sclerosis controls. CD8+ TEMRA cells were enriched by FACS, while bulk CD8+ and CD4+ T cells were purified by magnetic negative isolation. Blood was drawn into EDTA tubes, processed within 24 hours, and PBMCs were isolated by density gradient centrifugation. PBMCs intended for TCR sequencing were cryopreserved in liquid nitrogen and were subsequently thawed in a 37 degrees C water bath. Purity of sorted or isolated CD4+, CD8+ and CD8+ TEMRA cells was at least 90%. RNA was extracted with the RNeasy kit and roughly 0.45 to 1 ug was reverse transcribed using random hexamers. TCR beta CDR3 regions were amplified with the immunoSEQ multiplex PCR assay covering 54 Vbeta and 13 Jbeta segments. To correct PCR amplification bias, a synthetic template baseline was used for both primer optimization and computational correction. Per the original workflow: Reads were annotated to V, D and J genes per IMGT and analyzed with immunoSEQ Analyzer, keeping only productive sequences. To calculate clonality, Shannon entropy was normalized by log2 of the number of productive unique sequences and then subtracted from one. Public and private clones were assessed among the 100 most prevalent clones of each patient and control. Susac-specific clones were defined as absent from healthy and MS cohorts, some 1,000 published viral clones and other ImmuneACCESS disease sequences. TCRdb redid the processing of the public reads, applying fastp at Q25 and MiXCR, and retained in-frame beta chains. Rows are combined by CDR3 protein, so each entry shows the most common genes and DNA. Here the V and J calls rest on TCRdb's processing, not on the authors' analysis. Across this sample there are approximately 200,000 distinct CDR3 sequences, with 95% seen only once. Of the sample, under 0.095% falls within the top ten clones.

About this clonotype: Its target antigen remains unknown. No qualities accompany the bases; no much larger clone lies one base away.

Sequencing was performed on CD4+ T cells from PBMCs. The V gene is TRBV29-1 and the J gene is TRBJ1-2; the D gene is unclear. The TCR originated in a human donor with multiple sclerosis. The CDR3 protein sequence reads: CSVEDGATSNYGYTF. The nucleotide sequence is TGCAGCGTTGAAGATGGTGCCACGTCCAACTATGGCTACACCTTC.